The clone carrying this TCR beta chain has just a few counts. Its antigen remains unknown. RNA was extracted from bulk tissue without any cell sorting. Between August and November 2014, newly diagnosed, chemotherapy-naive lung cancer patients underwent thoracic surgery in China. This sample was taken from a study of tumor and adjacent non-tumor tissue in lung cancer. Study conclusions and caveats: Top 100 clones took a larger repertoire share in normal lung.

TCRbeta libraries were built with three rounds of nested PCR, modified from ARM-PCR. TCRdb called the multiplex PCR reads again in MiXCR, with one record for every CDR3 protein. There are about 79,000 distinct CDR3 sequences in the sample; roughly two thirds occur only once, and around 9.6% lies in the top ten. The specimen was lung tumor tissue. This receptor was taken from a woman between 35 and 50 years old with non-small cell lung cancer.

In nucleotides, the CDR3 is TGTGCCAGCACCCTCCGGGGTGGGGGAAGATATCAGCCCCAGCATTTT. Translation: CASTLRGGGRYQPQHF. The chain carries TRBV6-2 or TRBV6-3 and TRBJ1-5, with TRBD1 as a possible D gene (5 bases). The CDR3 runs to 16 residues. Trimming pared 7 bases from V and 5 bases from J, leaving 21 bases between. CDR1 and CDR2 from the germline V gene are MNHEY and SVGEGT.